This TCR beta chain was recovered during a study of T cell changes during pregnancy in multiple sclerosis. Clones were sequenced by immunoSEQ multiplex PCR, and TCRdb holds only the in-frame ones, with some missing. The data hold fewer than 140,000 clones, with around 90% observed a single time. The length of the CDR3 is 12 residues. In germline, CDR1 is MNHEY, CDR2 SMNVEV (reference sequence). J was trimmed by 3 bases and V by 6 bases; bases with no gene match: 1. This rearrangement joins TRBV27 to TRBJ2-7, with 8 bases lining up with TRBD1. This TCR was sampled from a female donor with multiple sclerosis, enrolled in a pregnancy study. The sequencing used peripheral blood, collected before pregnancy. The CDR3 DNA reads as TGTGCCAGCAGGACAGGGGACTACGAGCAGTACTTC. It yields the protein CASRTGDYEQYF.